These T cell receptor beta chains were read from a single sample in a study of PD-1 blockade in classical Hodgkin lymphoma. Sequencing was performed with immunoSEQ multiplex PCR; in TCRdb, only in-frame clones are kept and a portion is missing. In the table there are 14,000 to 15,000 clones, approximately 90% of which are singletons. Sequenced sample: CD8+ T cells from blood. The receptors come from a human donor with classical Hodgkin lymphoma. The CDR3 runs from the conserved cysteine through the conserved F or W. D genes are given only for firm matches. Clone size is not always given. Where it is, it says once, few, many or a class for expanded clones.

d_gene	v_gene	j_gene	abundance	CDR3nt	CDR3aa
-	TRBV6-5	TRBJ1-1	-	TGTGCCACGCACATTGCGGGGAGTGAAGCTTTCTTT	CATHIAGSEAFF
TRBD2	TRBV5-1	TRBJ2-7	once	TGCGCCAGCAGCGGCACTCTAGCGGGAGGGCCCAACCTTCTCTACGAGCAGTACTTC	CASSGTLAGGPNLLYEQYF
-	TRBV10-3	TRBJ1-2	few	TGTGCCACCACGTCGGAGCAGGGCATCTATGGCTACACCTTC	CATTSEQGIYGYTF
-	TRBV29-1	TRBJ1-1	-	TGCAGCGTTGACTCCTTAGGTCCAAGCGCTGAAGCTTTCTTT	CSVDSLGPSAEAFF
-	TRBV6-4	TRBJ2-6	-	TGTGCCAGCAGTGACTCGACTAGTGGGGCCAACGTCCTGACTTTC	CASSDSTSGANVLTF
TRBD2	TRBV4-1	TRBJ2-5	-	TGCGCCAGCAGCCAAGAACGAGGGACTAGCGTTGAGACCCAGTACTTC	CASSQERGTSVETQYF
-	TRBV7-3	TRBJ2-2	-	TGTGCCAGCAGCTTACTCCCGAACACCGGGGAGCTGTTTTTT	CASSLLPNTGELFF
-	TRBV4-1	TRBJ2-7	-	TGCGCCAGCAGCCATTGGACGGGACTAACGAAATCCCCAGGGGTCTACGAGCAGTACTTC	CASSHWTGLTKSPGVYEQYF
-	TRBV25-1	TRBJ2-1	once	TGTGCCAGCAGTGAATCGGTAGGGTACAATGAGCAGTTCTTC	CASSESVGYNEQFF
TRBD1	TRBV28	TRBJ2-3	-	TGTGCCAGCAGTTTCTTTACAGGGGGCGAGGACACAGATACGCAGTATTTT	CASSFFTGGEDTDTQYF
TRBD1	TRBV14	TRBJ1-4	-	TGTGCCAGCAGCCCGTCCCCGGGACAGGGAGGGGAAAAACTGTTTTTT	CASSPSPGQGGEKLFF
-	TRBV4-1	TRBJ2-1	-	TGCGCCAGCAGCCCCGGACCCCTGAGCTCCTACAATGAGCAGTTCTTC	CASSPGPLSSYNEQFF
-	TRBV11-1	TRBJ1-1	once	TGTGCCAGCGGGAGAGGGGACGAGGCTGGGAACACTGAAGCTTTCTTT	CASGRGDEAGNTEAFF
-	TRBV28	TRBJ1-2	-	TGTGCCAGCAGTAAGACAGCTTTCTATGGCTACACCTTC	CASSKTAFYGYTF
-	TRBV27	TRBJ2-7	-	TGTGCCAGCAGTTTCAACCCGGACGTATACGAGCAGTACTTC	CASSFNPDVYEQYF
-	TRBV7-2	TRBJ2-7	few	TGTGCCAGCAGCTTAGGTGCGGGCCGGGGCGAGCAGTACTTC	CASSLGAGRGEQYF
-	TRBV27	TRBJ1-4	-	TGTGCCAGCAGGCCCACTTCTTGGGGGTTACAGGAAAAACTGTTTTTT	CASRPTSWGLQEKLFF
TRBD2	TRBV6-1	TRBJ2-1	-	TGTGCCAGCAGTGAACTAGCGGGCTCCTACAATGAGCAGTTCTTC	CASSELAGSYNEQFF
TRBD2	TRBV4-1	TRBJ2-3	-	TGCGCCAGCAGCCAAGGGTCTAGCGGGAGGGCGGCGGATACGCAGTATTTT	CASSQGSSGRAADTQYF
-	TRBV6-6	TRBJ2-1	-	TGTGCCAGCAGGGGGCGATGGGAGCAGTTCTTC	CASRGRWEQFF
-	TRBV4-1	TRBJ2-5	-	TGCGCCAGCAGCAGACGAGCGGGCCGGGAGGAGACCCAGTACTTC	CASSRRAGREETQYF
-	TRBV6-7	TRBJ2-7	once	TGTGCCAGCAGTTACCCCCCAGGGTCCCACGAGCAGTACTTC	CASSYPPGSHEQYF
-	TRBV7-8	TRBJ1-1	-	TGTGCCAGCAACCTGGGGAGGGGTTTGAACACTGAAGCTTTCTTT	CASNLGRGLNTEAFF
-	TRBV11-3	TRBJ2-4	-	TGTGCCAGCAGCTTAAGTATGACCAGACAAAACATTCAGTACTTC	CASSLSMTRQNIQYF
TRBD2	TRBV4-1	TRBJ2-7	-	TGCGCCAGCAGCCCTCTAGCGGGAGGGTCCTACGAGCAGTACTTC	CASSPLAGGSYEQYF